These 20 T cell receptor beta chains came from one sample sequenced in a study of T cells in Graves' hyperthyroidism and ophthalmopathy. Researchers took RNA transcripts and amplified the TCR beta CDR3 regions from them. The TCR CDR3 was amplified in a first-round RT-PCR using the HTBI primer set. TCRdb re-derived calls from the multiplex PCR reads in MiXCR, one entry per CDR3 protein. Of approximately 360,000 distinct CDR3 sequences in the sample, roughly 25% were seen once. Source material: blood. All receptors come from a man aged 50-60 years with Graves' hyperthyroidism.

The V call is TRBV28, the J call TRBJ2-5; TRBD1 is a possible D gene (6 bases). The CDR3 is made up of 14 amino acids. V lost 5 bases to trimming and J lost 4 bases, with 14 bases between them. CDR1 MDHEN and CDR2 SYDVKM come from the germline V gene. CDR3 amino acids: CASSPTGIGETQYF. The CDR3 nucleotides read TGTGCCAGCAGTCCAACAGGGATTGGAGAGACCCAGTACTTC.

This rearrangement joins TRBV6-5 to TRBJ2-1; 8 bases fit TRBD2. V lost 2 bases to trimming and J lost 10 bases; unmatched junction nucleotides: 4. The CDR3 runs 13 residues. Per the germline V gene, CDR1 is MNHEY and CDR2 is SVGAGI. The CDR3 sequence: CASSYGTRSEQFF. The CDR3 nucleotides are TGTGCCAGCAGTTACGGGACTAGATCGGAGCAGTTCTTC.

The chain uses TRBV4-2 and TRBJ1-1, with 10 bases fitting TRBD1. The trim removed 2 bases at V and 5 bases at J, leaving 8 bases unmatched. This CDR3 region has 16 residues. The V gene's germline CDR1 is LGHNA and CDR2 YNFKEQ. The CDR3 sequence: CASSQPGQGIGTEAFF. In DNA, the CDR3 is TGTGCCAGCAGCCAACCGGGACAGGGGATTGGAACTGAAGCTTTCTTT.

This clonotype has more than one count but fewer than ten. The V gene is TRBV10-2, the J gene TRBJ2-7; 7 bases line up with TRBD2. The CDR3 extends over 15 amino acids. Germline CDR1 WSHSY, CDR2 SAAADI. The J segment lost 2 bases and the V segment lost 6 bases, leaving 10 bases of the junction unmatched. CDR3 residues: CASRNGLAETYEQYF. DNA for the CDR3: TGCGCCAGCAGGAACGGGCTAGCGGAAACCTACGAGCAGTACTTC.

The genes are TRBV6-6 and TRBJ1-1; D uncertain. CDR1 is MNHNY and CDR2 is SVGAGI in the germline V gene (reference sequence). The V and J ends lost 0 bases and 2 bases respectively, with 7 bases between them. The CDR3 loop spans 14 amino acids. Written as DNA, the CDR3 is TGTGCCAGCAGTTACTCTGCGGAAAACACTGAAGCTTTCTTT. It encodes CASSYSAENTEAFF.

This clonotype has at least ten counts. The chain carries TRBV30 and TRBJ1-1; 8 bases map to TRBD1. In germline, CDR1 is GTSNPN, CDR2 SVGIG (reference sequence). Losses at the gene ends were 4 bases for V and 0 bases for J; bases not matched to a gene: 4. CDR3 length equals 14 residues. CDR3 region: CAWNRGDVNTEAFF. The CDR3 DNA sequence: TGTGCCTGGAACAGGGGGGATGTGAACACTGAAGCTTTCTTT.

Ten or more counts support this clonotype. The germline gene is not matched at one end of the junction; a read error may be the cause. Here the CDR3 reads CASSSTSGSYNEQFF. DNA of the CDR3: TGTGCCAGCAGCTCGACTAGCGGGAGTTACAATGAGCAGTTCTTC. This rearrangement joins TRBV5-1 to TRBJ2-1; TRBD2 agrees at 12 bases. CDR3 length equals 15 residues. CDR1 SGHRS and CDR2 YFSETQ come from the germline V gene.

This clonotype was detected ten times or more. This chain joins TRBV2 and TRBJ2-3; either TRBD1 or TRBD2 may supply D (6 bases each). This CDR3 is 15 amino acids long. CDR1 and CDR2 from the germline V gene are SNHLY and FYNNEI. The ends were cut back, 4 bases at V and 2 bases at J, with 13 bases in the middle. CDR3 coding DNA: TGTGCCAGCAGTGGGGGGGCTTCCTCCACAGATACGCAGTATTTT. Translation: CASSGGASSTDTQYF. The complete variable domain, with remaining parts taken from reference TRBV2 and TRBJ2-3, reads EPEVTQTPSHQVTQMGQEVILRCVPISNHLYFYWYRQILGQKVEFLVSFYNNEISEKSEIFDDQFSVERPDGSNFTLKIRSTKLEDSAMYFCASSGGASSTDTQYFGPGTRLTVL.

This chain connects TRBV12-3 or TRBV12-4 to TRBJ1-2; the D gene is possibly TRBD1 (5 bases). The CDR3 is 16 amino acids. Trimming removed 0 bases at V and 6 bases at J, with 17 bases between. The CDR3 DNA is TGTGCCAGCAGTTTAGCCACCGGGGGAGGGTCGGATGGCTACACCTTC. This translates into CASSLATGGGSDGYTF.

This clonotype appeared many times. This rearrangement joins TRBV3-1 to TRBJ2-1; D perhaps matches TRBD2 (6 bases). Germline lookup yields CDR1 LGHDT and CDR2 YNNKEL (reference sequence). There are 13 residues in the CDR3. V was shortened by 0 bases and J by 7 bases, with 7 bases between the two germline ends. This CDR3 reads CASSQDGTNEQFF. The CDR3, as DNA: TGTGCCAGCAGCCAAGATGGGACTAATGAGCAGTTCTTC.

This clonotype was seen repeatedly, ten times or more. This chain uses TRBV11-3 with TRBJ2-1, with 9 bases identical to TRBD2. J was trimmed by 6 bases and V by 1 base; bases with no gene match: 10. This CDR3 contains 17 residues. CDR1 and CDR2 from the germline V gene are SGHNT and YENEEA. The CDR3 protein is CASSLVGASGTPNEQFF. The CDR3 bases are TGTGCCAGCAGCTTAGTGGGAGCTAGCGGGACCCCCAATGAGCAGTTCTTC.

A few counts support this clonotype. The chain has TRBV28 and TRBJ2-5, with D maybe TRBD2 (5 bases). This CDR3 region has 14 residues. Per germline, CDR1 MDHEN and CDR2 SYDVKM. V was shortened by 5 bases and J by 2 bases, with 12 bases between the two germline ends. The CDR3 loop is CASSGFGDQETQYF. CDR3 nucleotides: TGTGCCAGCAGTGGTTTCGGGGATCAAGAGACCCAGTACTTC.

This clonotype was seen more than once but under ten times. The rearrangement uses TRBV6-1 and TRBJ2-2; tentative D call: TRBD2 (6 bases). Germline loops: CDR1 MNHNS, CDR2 SASEGT. This CDR3 has 14 residues. V shed 7 bases and J shed 3 bases, with 12 bases lying between them. The CDR3 is CASTFGTYTGELFF. For the CDR3, the DNA is TGTGCCAGCACTTTCGGGACTTACACCGGGGAGCTGTTTTTT.

The V gene is TRBV20-1, the J gene TRBJ2-2, with 11 bases lining up with TRBD2. The CDR3 length is 17 residues. Losses at the gene ends were 0 bases for V and 3 bases for J; bases not matched to a gene: 6. Germline V gene sequence: CDR1 DFQATT, CDR2 SNEGSKA (reference sequence). The DNA of the CDR3 is TGCAGTGCTAGAGATAGAGGGACTAGCGGAGACACCGGGGAGCTGTTTTTT. As protein: CSARDRGTSGDTGELFF.

This clonotype showed up just a few times. This chain uses TRBV2 with TRBJ2-7, with 9 bases aligning to TRBD1. This CDR3 has 14 residues. Germline V CDR1 and CDR2: SNHLY, FYNNEI. J was trimmed by 3 bases and V by 3 bases; bases with no gene match: 3. For the CDR3, the DNA is TGTGCCAGCAGTGATCGGACAGGGGTCTACGAGCAGTACTTC. It is translated as CASSDRTGVYEQYF.

This clonotype showed up just a few times. The V call is TRBV6-1, the J call TRBJ2-7; D is unresolved. The CDR3 has 13 residues. With 3 bases removed from V and 3 bases from J, the gap between germline ends came to 9 bases. Looked up from germline, CDR1 is MNHNS and CDR2 is SASEGT. CDR3 in amino acids: CASSDLGIYEQYF. CDR3 DNA sequence: TGTGCCAGCAGTGATCTCGGAATCTACGAGCAGTACTTC.

This clonotype was counted ten times or more. This chain uses TRBV27 with TRBJ2-3; 7 bases are a match to TRBD2. The V segment lost 5 bases and the J segment 4 bases; nucleotides outside the gene matches: 6. The CDR3 has 14 residues. Germline V gene lookup returns CDR1 MNHEY and CDR2 SMNVEV (reference sequence). CDR3: CASSERTSADTQYF. In nucleotides, the CDR3 is TGTGCCAGCAGTGAGCGGACTAGTGCAGATACGCAGTATTTT.

V gene TRBV6-5 combines with J gene TRBJ2-1; 7 nucleotides line up with TRBD2. Germline V CDR1 and CDR2: MNHEY, SVGAGI. This CDR3 spans 15 amino acids. Unmatched junction bases numbered 7, after V lost 6 bases and J lost 2 bases. CDR3 DNA: TGTGCCAGCAGCGTTACTAGCGCCACCTACAATGAGCAGTTCTTC. Its protein is CASSVTSATYNEQFF.

This clonotype appeared many times. The V call is TRBV24-1, the J call TRBJ2-2; TRBD1 or TRBD2 may be the D gene (5 bases each). This CDR3 spans 13 amino acids. Germline CDR1 reads KGHDR; CDR2 reads SFDVKD. The V end was cut by 8 bases, the J end by 0 bases, with 6 bases between. For the CDR3, the DNA is TGTGCCACCATGGGACCGAACACCGGGGAGCTGTTTTTT. Translating it yields CATMGPNTGELFF.

Worth noting for this clonotype: With a much larger clone just one base away, this may be a read error. The chain employs TRBV7-3 and TRBJ2-3, with 8 nucleotides matching TRBD1. Losses at the gene ends were 2 bases for V and 0 bases for J; bases not matched to a gene: 10. The V gene's germline CDR1 is SGHTA and CDR2 FQGTGA. The CDR3 covers 18 residues. In DNA, the CDR3 is TGTGCCAGCAGCTTATTGTCCAGGACAGGGTTGAGCACAGATACGCAGTATTTT. Residues: CASSLLSRTGLSTDTQYF.